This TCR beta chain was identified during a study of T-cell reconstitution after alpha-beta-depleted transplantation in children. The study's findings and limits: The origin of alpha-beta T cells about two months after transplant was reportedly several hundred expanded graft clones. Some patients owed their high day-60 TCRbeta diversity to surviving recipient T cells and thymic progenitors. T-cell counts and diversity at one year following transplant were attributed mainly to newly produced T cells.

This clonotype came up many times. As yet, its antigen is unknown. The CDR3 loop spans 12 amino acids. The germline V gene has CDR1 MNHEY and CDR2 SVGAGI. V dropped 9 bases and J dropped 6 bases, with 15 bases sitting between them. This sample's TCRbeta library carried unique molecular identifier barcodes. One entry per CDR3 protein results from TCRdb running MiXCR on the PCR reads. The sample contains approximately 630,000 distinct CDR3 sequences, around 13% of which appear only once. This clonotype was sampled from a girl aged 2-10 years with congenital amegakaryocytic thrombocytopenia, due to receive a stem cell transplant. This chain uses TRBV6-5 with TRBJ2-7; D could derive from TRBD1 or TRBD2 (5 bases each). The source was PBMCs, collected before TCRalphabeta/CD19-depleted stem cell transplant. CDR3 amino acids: CASTGPTIEQYF. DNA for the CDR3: TGTGCCAGTACGGGGCCTACCATCGAGCAGTACTTC.